This T cell receptor beta chain was documented in a study of cytomegalovirus exposure and HLA in healthy donors. Background on the study: An earlier analysis identified 100 million to 130 million unique TCR beta sequences in some 180 million T cells. The study placed roughly four fifths of its approximately 360 genotyped donors in the Caucasian-associated ancestry cluster. Study conclusions and caveats: Sequencing had likely introduced a cluster of highly shared sequence variants as an artifact. A previous analysis found most TCR beta V segments productive roughly 87% or roughly 30% of the time.

A remark on this clone: Its antigen remains unidentified.

V lost 6 bases and J 5 bases, leaving 20 bases between the germline ends. Germline-derived CDR1 and CDR2 are MNHNS and SASEGT. This CDR3 contains 15 residues. It was with 60 Vbeta and 13 Jbeta primers that the PCR ran. The repertoire was sequenced with immunoSEQ multiplex PCR; TCRdb's copy has only in-frame clones and lacks some. The sample lists some 110,000 clones; nearly 75% were seen once. This TCR came from a man between 25 and 39 years old in good health and CMV-seropositive. The chain carries TRBV6-1 and TRBJ2-7; possibly TRBD2 for D (6 bases). The sample was PBMCs. CDR3 sequence reads: CASRDSRRADNEQYF. The CDR3, as DNA: TGTGCCAGCAGGGACTCAAGGAGGGCCGACAACGAGCAGTACTTC.